This T cell receptor (beta chain) was recorded in a study of patients and donors after allogeneic stem cell transplantation. TCRdb independently ran MiXCR on the RT-PCR reads; one entry per CDR3 protein. The sample lists fewer than 95,000 distinct CDR3 sequences; about 5% were seen once. The CDR3 loop spans 13 amino acids. Germline V CDR1 and CDR2: ENHRY, SYGVKD. Trimming left V 5 bases short and J 5 bases short, with 10 bases between. The table lists this clonotype with many counts. This chain joins TRBV10-3 and TRBJ2-1; TRBD2 might be the D (5 bases). The receptor was derived from a human donor who was either an allogeneic HSCT recipient or a stem cell or donor lymphocyte infusion donor (not recorded which). It is not recorded whose cells these are; they may come from a transplant donor. Specimen: blood, either unsorted or a sorted T cell fraction (not recorded which). The CDR3 DNA follows: TGTGCCATCAGTAGCGGACTCAACAATGAGCAGTTCTTC. It specifies CAISSGLNNEQFF.